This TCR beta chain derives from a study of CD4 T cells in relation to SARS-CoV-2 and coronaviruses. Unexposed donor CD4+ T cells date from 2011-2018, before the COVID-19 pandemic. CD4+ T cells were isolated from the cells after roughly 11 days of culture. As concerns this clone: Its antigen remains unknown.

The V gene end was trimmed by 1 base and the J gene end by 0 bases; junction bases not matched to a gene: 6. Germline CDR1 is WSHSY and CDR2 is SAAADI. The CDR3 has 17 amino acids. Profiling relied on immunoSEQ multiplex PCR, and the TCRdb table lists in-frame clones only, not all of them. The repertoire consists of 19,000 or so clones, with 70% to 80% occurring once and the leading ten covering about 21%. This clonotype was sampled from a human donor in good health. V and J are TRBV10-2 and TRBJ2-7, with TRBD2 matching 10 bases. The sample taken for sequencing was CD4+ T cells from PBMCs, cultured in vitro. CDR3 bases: TGCGCCAGCAGTGAGTGGGGTACTAGCGGGAACTCCTACGAGCAGTACTTC. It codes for CASSEWGTSGNSYEQYF.